This T cell receptor beta chain appears in the sequencing data of a study of identical twins. Study-wide results and limits: Twin-shared out-of-frame alpha sequences were enriched for low generation probability.

TCRdb fed the 5' RACE reads into MiXCR, producing one record per CDR3 protein. The sample includes some 690,000 distinct CDR3 sequences, around 20% of them seen just once. This clonotype was recorded a few times. The target antigen is unknown. V was shortened by 4 bases and J by 10 bases, with 13 bases between the two germline ends. The CDR3 contains 13 residues. Germline V CDR1 and CDR2: KGHDR, SFDVKD. The sample was also linked to a second study, of T cells expressing NK-cell markers.

V usage is TRBV24-1 and J usage is TRBJ2-1; D uncertain. The TCR comes from a young woman in good health. Material: PBMCs. The CDR3 here is CATSDSHGEEQFF. CDR3 nucleotide sequence: TGTGCCACCAGTGACTCACACGGAGAGGAGCAGTTCTTC.